Below, one TCR beta chain is given with its context. Its antigen is not identified. CDR3 size: 16 residues. V shed 5 bases and J 0 bases; nucleotides not matched to a gene: 1. The germline V gene has CDR1 SEHNR and CDR2 FQNEAQ (reference sequence). These data are taken from a study of T-cell memory formation after mild COVID-19. Study-wide results and caveats: The authors left the SARS-CoV-2 specificity of second-wave clones peaking on day 37 unconfirmed.

Constant-segment primers were used for 5'RACE, and the resulting TCR alpha and TCR beta cDNA libraries carried sample barcodes and UMIs. One entry per CDR3 protein results from TCRdb running MiXCR on the 5' RACE reads. The table includes 400,000 to 450,000 distinct CDR3 sequences, roughly 18% detected once. Input material: PBMCs or a T cell subset sorted from them (not recorded which). V is TRBV7-9 and J is TRBJ2-2; 12 nucleotides align to TRBD1. The origin of this receptor is a man younger than 30 who had mild COVID-19 (a few samples of this study predate the infection). Cell type and time point are not known. For the CDR3, the DNA is TGTGCCAGCAGCCGGGACAGGGGGCCGAACACCGGGGAGCTGTTTTTT. As protein: CASSRDRGPNTGELFF.